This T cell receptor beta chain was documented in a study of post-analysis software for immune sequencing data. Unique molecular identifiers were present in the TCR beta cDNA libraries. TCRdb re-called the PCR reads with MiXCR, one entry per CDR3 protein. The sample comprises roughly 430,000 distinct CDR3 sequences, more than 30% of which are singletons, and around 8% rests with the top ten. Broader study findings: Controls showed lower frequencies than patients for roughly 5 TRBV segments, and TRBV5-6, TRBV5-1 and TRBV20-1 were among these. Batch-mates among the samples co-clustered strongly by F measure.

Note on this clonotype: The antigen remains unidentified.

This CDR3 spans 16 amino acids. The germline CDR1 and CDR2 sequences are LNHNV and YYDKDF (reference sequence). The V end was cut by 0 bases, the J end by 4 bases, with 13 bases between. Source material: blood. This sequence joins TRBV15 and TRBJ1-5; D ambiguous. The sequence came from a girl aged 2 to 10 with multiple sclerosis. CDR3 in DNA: TGTGCCACCAGCAGAGATTTTACGCAGGCTAATCAGCCCCAGCATTTT. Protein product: CATSRDFTQANQPQHF. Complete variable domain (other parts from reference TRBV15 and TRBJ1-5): DAMVIQNPRYQVTQFGKPVTLSCSQTLNHNVMYWYQQKSSQAPKLLFHYYDKDFNNEADTPDNFQSRRPNTSFCFLDIRSPGLGDTAMYLCATSRDFTQANQPQHFGDGTRLSIL.